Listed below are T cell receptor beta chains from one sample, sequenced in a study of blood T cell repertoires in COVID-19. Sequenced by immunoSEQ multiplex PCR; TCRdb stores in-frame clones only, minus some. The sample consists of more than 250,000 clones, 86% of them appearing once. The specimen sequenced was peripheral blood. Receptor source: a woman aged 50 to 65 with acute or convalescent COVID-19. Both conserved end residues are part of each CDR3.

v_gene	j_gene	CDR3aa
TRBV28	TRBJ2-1	CASSFSLGHEQFF
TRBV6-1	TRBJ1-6	CASSEKGQGFSGRALHF
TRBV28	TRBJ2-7	CASILSGSSYEQYF
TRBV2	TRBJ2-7	CASSEFELAGSYEQYF
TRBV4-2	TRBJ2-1	CASSRLAGAYNEQFF
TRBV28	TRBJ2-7	CASSSLAGGSYEQYF
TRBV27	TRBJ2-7	CASSQGVLSWEQYF
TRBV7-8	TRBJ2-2	CASKGLAGGAGELFF
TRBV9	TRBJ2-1	CASSSLYEQFF
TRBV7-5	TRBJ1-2	CVRSLEPPTGRWYGYTF
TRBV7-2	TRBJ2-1	CASSLTFSSYNEQFF
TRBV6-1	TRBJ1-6	CASSEDRVLGTLHF
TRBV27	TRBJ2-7	CASSLGIAGNEQYF
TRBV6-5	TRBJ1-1	CASRIGQLNTEAFF
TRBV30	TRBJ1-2	CAWTPLTGGVYGYTF
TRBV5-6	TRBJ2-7	CASSRGQGALPRYEQYF
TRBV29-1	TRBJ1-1	CSVLLTQGITEAFF
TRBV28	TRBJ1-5	CASSLRAGFGNQPQHF
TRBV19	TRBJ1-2	CASSIMGQNYGYTF
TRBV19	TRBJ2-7	CASMDFRTSGSSQGEQYF
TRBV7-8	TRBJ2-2	CASSSGTTAGELFF
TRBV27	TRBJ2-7	CASIHDIYPINGRQYF